These 30 T cell receptor beta chains were sequenced from one sample in a study of neurological immune-mediated disorders. Using its own MiXCR run on the 5' RACE reads, TCRdb lists one record per CDR3 protein. In the table there are 65,000 to 85,000 distinct CDR3 sequences, 2.5% to 4% of which are singletons. The sample comprised PBMCs. These receptors all come from a woman aged 50 to 60 with multiple sclerosis.

This clonotype was seen at least ten times. V is TRBV27 and J is TRBJ1-4; D remains unclear. The V gene's germline CDR1 is MNHEY and CDR2 SMNVEV (reference sequence). This CDR3 is built from 13 residues. Trimming took 6 bases from V and 8 from J, leaving 13 bases between them. As DNA, the CDR3 is TGTGCCAGCAGGATAGCGGGGAGCGAAAAACTGTTTTTT. Translating gives CASRIAGSEKLFF.

This clonotype was detected ten times or more. CDR3 bases: TGTGCCAGCAGCTATGGGACAGCTGGGAACACTGAAGCTTTCTTT. Its translation: CASSYGTAGNTEAFF. The chain joins TRBV7-2 to TRBJ1-1; 7 nucleotides match TRBD1. Looked up from germline, CDR1 is SGHTA and CDR2 is FQGNSA. The CDR3 length is 15 residues. V was pared by 4 bases and J by 1 base, with 6 bases of the junction left unmatched.

This clonotype appeared many times. The rearrangement uses TRBV5-1 and TRBJ1-1; 10 bases agree with TRBD1. The CDR3 runs 15 residues. After removal of 4 bases from V and 0 bases from J, the junction contained 3 bases not matched to a gene. The germline V gene has CDR1 SGHRS and CDR2 YFSETQ. CDR3 DNA sequence: TGCGCCAGCAGCCGGGACAGGGGCTTGAACACTGAAGCTTTCTTT. The encoded protein is CASSRDRGLNTEAFF.

This clonotype came up many times. The chain combines TRBV6-5 with TRBJ2-1; no firm D call. This CDR3 has 13 amino acids. V was shortened by 4 bases and J by 3 bases, with 7 bases between the two germline ends. In germline, CDR1 is MNHEY, CDR2 SVGAGI. The CDR3, as DNA: TGTGCCAGCAGTTTCGATAACTACAATGAGCAGTTCTTC. Its translation: CASSFDNYNEQFF.

This clonotype was picked up many times. The gene calls are TRBV20-1 and TRBJ2-3; 12 bases match TRBD2. The CDR3 contains 14 residues. Trimming cost V 7 bases and J 2 bases; bases outside gene matches: 4. The germline CDR1 and CDR2 sequences are DFQATT and SNEGSKA (reference sequence). The CDR3 DNA follows: TGCAGTGGGACTAGCGGGGTGTACACAGATACGCAGTATTTT. Protein product: CSGTSGVYTDTQYF.

Many counts were recorded for this clonotype. The V call is TRBV2, the J call TRBJ2-7; 7 bases are a match to TRBD1. The CDR3 runs to 13 residues. The junction had 6 bases not matched to a gene; V was cut back by 7 bases and J by 3 bases. Germline CDR1 reads SNHLY; CDR2 reads FYNNEI. CDR3 coding DNA: TGTGCCAGCAAAAGGGACAGCAACTACGAGCAGTACGTC. The encoded protein is CASKRDSNYEQYV.

The table lists this clonotype with many counts. The chain recombines TRBV29-1 with TRBJ2-2; a possible D gene is TRBD2 (6 bases). V was shortened by 4 bases and J by 3 bases, with 12 bases between the two germline ends. Germline lookup yields CDR1 SQVTM and CDR2 ANQGSEA. This CDR3 has 14 amino acids. In nucleotides, the CDR3 is TGCAGCGTTGTCGGCGGGGTGGACACCGGGGAGCTGTTTTTT. Translated: CSVVGGVDTGELFF.

The sample holds many counts of this clonotype. The CDR3: CASSLVGGNQPQHF. The DNA for the CDR3 is TGCGCCAGCAGCTTGGTAGGGGGGAATCAGCCCCAGCATTTT. The J gene is TRBJ1-5, the V gene TRBV5-1, with D tentatively TRBD1 (6 bases). CDR3 length: 14 residues. V dropped 0 bases and J dropped 4 bases, with 8 bases sitting between them. Germline values: CDR1 SGHRS, CDR2 YFSETQ.

This clonotype was seen at least ten times. The rearrangement uses TRBV5-4 and TRBJ2-1, with D perhaps matching TRBD1 or TRBD2 (5 bases each). The V end was cut by 1 base, the J end by 5 bases, with 10 bases between. The CDR3 is 14 residues long. CDR1 is SGHNT and CDR2 is YYREEE in the germline V gene (reference sequence). CDR3 loop: CASSLLGRDNEQFF. Here the CDR3 DNA reads TGTGCCAGCAGCTTGTTGGGACGGGACAATGAGCAGTTCTTC.

This clonotype was recorded many times. DNA for the CDR3: TGCGCCAGCAGCCAAGCGGGCACGGAGGAGACCCAGTACTTC. Translated, it gives CASSQAGTEETQYF. The rearrangement links TRBV4-1 to TRBJ2-5; D unresolved. CDR1 and CDR2 from the germline V gene are MGHRA and YSYEKL. Trimming pared 1 base from V and 5 bases from J, leaving 11 bases between. The CDR3 is 14 residues long.

Only a few counts were recorded for this clonotype. A read error may be the cause here, since a much bigger clone is one base away. This sequence joins TRBV10-3 and TRBJ2-4; 8 positions agree with TRBD2. Germline loops: CDR1 ENHRY, CDR2 SYGVKD. CDR3 size: 14 residues. The CDR3 spells CAISDGLAKKIQYF. Here the CDR3 DNA reads TGTGCCATTTCAGACGGACTAGCCAAAAAAATTCAGTACTTC.

This clonotype was detected many times. The V call is TRBV27, the J call TRBJ2-7, with a weak D call TRBD2 (5 bases). Per germline, CDR1 MNHEY and CDR2 SMNVEV (reference sequence). The V gene lost 4 bases and the J gene lost 7 bases, with 14 bases spanning the gap. The length of the CDR3 is 13 residues. The CDR3 nucleotides are TGTGCCAGCAGTTCGAGGGTTGGATGGGAGCAGTACGTC. The encoded protein is CASSSRVGWEQYV.

This clonotype was detected ten times or more. This chain uses TRBV4-3 with TRBJ1-5; no firm D call. Germline V CDR1 and CDR2: LGHNA, YSLEER. There are 14 residues in the CDR3. The V end lost 2 bases, the J end lost 4 bases, and 9 bases lay between the germline ends. As DNA, the CDR3 is TGCGCCAGCAGCCAATGGGCGGGTAATCAGCCCCAGCATTTT. Its translation is CASSQWAGNQPQHF.

This clonotype was seen repeatedly, ten times or more. The CDR3 sequence: CASSLGPFLNQPQHF. CDR3 DNA: TGTGCCAGCAGTCTAGGGCCGTTTCTGAATCAGCCCCAGCATTTT. V usage is TRBV16 and J usage is TRBJ1-5; no definite D call. Germline CDR1 reads KGHSY; CDR2 reads FQNENV. This CDR3 has 15 residues. The germline V and J ends were trimmed by 6 bases and 4 bases, with 16 bases remaining between them.

This clonotype came up many times. The chain combines TRBV27 with TRBJ2-7; 9 nucleotides agree with TRBD1. V shed 4 bases and J 13 bases; nucleotides not matched to a gene: 11. Germline V lookup: CDR1 MNHEY, CDR2 SMNVEV (reference sequence). The CDR3 is 13 residues long. CDR3: CASSSFRDRVLYV. The CDR3 nucleotides are TGTGCCAGCAGTTCCTTCCGGGACAGGGTTCTCTACGTC.

This clonotype was counted at least ten times. CDR3 nucleotide sequence: TGCAGTGCTAGAGATTCGTCCAGGGGCTGGGACACTGAAGCTTTCTTT. It is translated as CSARDSSRGWDTEAFF. The chain links TRBV20-1 to TRBJ1-1; possibly TRBD1 for D (6 bases). CDR3 length equals 16 residues. Germline CDR1 and CDR2: DFQATT and SNEGSKA (reference sequence). Trimming took off 0 bases at V and 3 bases at J, with 17 bases between the two ends.

This clonotype was seen at least ten times. The rearrangement joins TRBV4-3 to TRBJ2-3; tentative D call: TRBD2 (6 bases). The germline V gene has CDR1 LGHNA and CDR2 YSLEER. Trimming pared 2 bases from V and 1 base from J, leaving 13 bases between. There are 16 residues in the CDR3. CDR3 loop: CASSQTGVLGTDTQYF. Written as DNA, the CDR3 is TGCGCCAGCAGCCAAACGGGAGTACTAGGCACAGATACGCAGTATTTT.

This clonotype was counted many times. The chain carries TRBV6-2 or TRBV6-3 and TRBJ2-1; D uncertain. The germline gives CDR1 MNHEY, CDR2 SVGEGT. The CDR3 is 13 amino acids. The V end lost 4 bases, the J end lost 8 bases, and 12 bases lay between the germline ends. In DNA, the CDR3 is TGTGCCAGCAGTTCCGACCCGGGCTATGAGCAGTTCTTC. Its protein product is CASSSDPGYEQFF.

This clonotype has ten or more counts. The chain links TRBV12-3 or TRBV12-4 to TRBJ2-7; 7 bases line up with TRBD2. The V and J ends lost 6 bases and 6 bases, in that order; junction bases with no gene match: 8. CDR3 length: 13 residues. The CDR3 DNA reads TGTGCCAGCAGCCCATTCAGGGAGGGCGAGCAGTACGTC. It is translated as CASSPFREGEQYV.

This clonotype was recorded at least ten times. V usage is TRBV3-1 and J usage is TRBJ2-3; a possible D gene is TRBD2 (5 bases). The CDR3 has 14 residues. Trimming took 3 bases from V and 2 from J, leaving 9 bases between them. Looked up from germline, CDR1 is LGHDT and CDR2 is YNNKEL (reference sequence). As DNA, the CDR3 is TGTGCCAGCAGCCATGCGGGTACCACAGATACGCAGTATTTT. Translating it yields CASSHAGTTDTQYF.

This clonotype was seen repeatedly, ten times or more. The J gene is TRBJ2-3, the V gene TRBV9; 11 nucleotides align to TRBD2. Germline V CDR1 and CDR2: SGDLS, YYNGEE. The CDR3 runs 16 residues. V was clipped by 2 bases and J by 6 bases; unmatched bases: 8. The CDR3 DNA sequence: TGTGCCAGCAGCGTTTTAGCGGGGGGGAGTAAGGATACGCAGTATTTT. This translates into CASSVLAGGSKDTQYF.

This clonotype was recorded many times. V is TRBV20-1 and J is TRBJ1-1; TRBD1 matches at 7 bases. From germline, CDR1 is DFQATT and CDR2 SNEGSKA (reference sequence). The length of the CDR3 is 14 residues. V was clipped by 5 bases and J by 8 bases; unmatched bases: 14. The CDR3: CSAPKPGTVEEAFF. The DNA of the CDR3 is TGCAGTGCTCCCAAGCCCGGGACAGTCGAAGAAGCTTTCTTT.

This clonotype was recorded a few times. A clone one base away is much larger, so this may be a read error. This chain uses TRBV7-2 with TRBJ2-3; a possible D gene is TRBD2 (6 bases). Germline CDR1 reads SGHTA; CDR2 reads FQGNSA. This CDR3 is built from 19 residues. The CDR3 loop reads CASSLRSFGTGVGTDKQYF. For the CDR3, the DNA is TGTGCCAGCAGCCTACGCTCATTCGGTACGGGGGTGGGCACAGATAAGCAGTATTTT.

This clonotype was found a few times. Since a much larger clone is just one base distant, this may be a read error. The chain carries TRBV29-1 and TRBJ2-3; D may match TRBD1 or TRBD2 (5 bases each). Germline CDR1 is SQVTM and CDR2 is ANQGSEA. The ends were cut back, 3 bases at V and 3 bases at J, with 13 bases in the middle. The CDR3 contains 14 residues. The DNA of the CDR3 is TGCAGCGTTGAGCTCCAGGGAGAAACAGATACGCAGTATTTT. Translation: CSVELQGETDTQYF.

This clonotype showed up many times. V usage is TRBV5-1 and J usage is TRBJ2-7; D could derive from TRBD1 or TRBD2 (5 bases each). This CDR3 is 15 amino acids long. Looked up from germline, CDR1 is SGHRS and CDR2 is YFSETQ. Trimming removed 1 base from V and 7 bases from J, with 18 bases in between. The CDR3 sequence is CASSLIRGASGEQYF. CDR3 bases: TGCGCCAGCAGCTTGATCCGGGGCGCCTCTGGTGAGCAGTACTTC.

This clonotype came up many times. DNA of the CDR3: TGTGCCAGCTCACCGGACAGTGCATCTAACTATGGCTACACCTTC. Amino acid sequence: CASSPDSASNYGYTF. This rearrangement joins TRBV18 to TRBJ1-2; TRBD1 might be the D (6 bases). The CDR3 extends over 15 amino acids. Germline V CDR1 and CDR2: KGHSH, LQKENI. V was cut by 3 bases and J by 0 bases, with 11 bases left in between.

This clonotype occurred many times. The junction shows a germline mismatch at one end, possibly a read error. The CDR3 region is CASSSAPSAIQYF. In DNA, the CDR3 is TGTGCTAGCAGCTCCGCTCCGTCGGCGATCCAGTACTTC. This chain links TRBV7-7 with TRBJ2-5; D gene uncertain. The germline V gene encodes CDR1 SSHAT and CDR2 FNYEAQ (reference sequence). The CDR3 loop spans 13 amino acids.

The sample holds many counts of this clonotype. The V call is TRBV25-1, the J call TRBJ2-3; D is perhaps TRBD1 or TRBD2 (7 bases each). This CDR3 comprises 18 residues. The V gene lost 1 base and the J gene lost 2 bases, with 19 bases spanning the gap. Germline V gene data show CDR1 as MGHDK and CDR2 as SYGVNS. The CDR3 coding sequence is TGTGCCAGCAGTGAATGGGCGGCGCAGGGGGGGCCCACAGATACGCAGTATTTT. It translates to CASSEWAAQGGPTDTQYF.

This clonotype was counted at least ten times. J is TRBJ2-7 and V is TRBV5-6, with 7 bases identical to TRBD1. This CDR3 is built from 15 residues. The trim removed 1 base at V and 6 bases at J, leaving 10 bases unmatched. Germline CDR1 is SGHDT and CDR2 is YYEEEE. The CDR3 protein is CASSLQRQGVLEQYV. The DNA for the CDR3 is TGTGCCAGCAGCTTGCAGCGTCAGGGGGTCCTCGAGCAGTACGTC.

This clonotype was observed at least ten times. J is TRBJ2-1 and V is TRBV27, with D unresolved. The length of the CDR3 is 11 residues. CDR1 is MNHEY and CDR2 is SMNVEV in the germline V gene (reference sequence). The ends were cut back, 5 bases at V and 5 bases at J, with 4 bases in the middle. CDR3 coding DNA: TGTGCCAGCAGTCGGAACAATGAGCAGTTCTTC. It translates to CASSRNNEQFF.